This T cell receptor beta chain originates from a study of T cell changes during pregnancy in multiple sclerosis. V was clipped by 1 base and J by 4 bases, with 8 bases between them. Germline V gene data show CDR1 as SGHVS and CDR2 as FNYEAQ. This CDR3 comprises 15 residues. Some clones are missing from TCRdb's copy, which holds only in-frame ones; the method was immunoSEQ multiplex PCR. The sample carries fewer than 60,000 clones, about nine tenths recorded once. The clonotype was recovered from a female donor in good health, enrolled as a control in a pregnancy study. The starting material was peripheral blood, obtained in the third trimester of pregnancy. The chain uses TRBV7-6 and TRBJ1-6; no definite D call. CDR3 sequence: CASSLGPTYNSPLHF. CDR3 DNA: TGTGCCAGCAGCTTAGGACCGACATATAATTCACCCCTCCACTTT.